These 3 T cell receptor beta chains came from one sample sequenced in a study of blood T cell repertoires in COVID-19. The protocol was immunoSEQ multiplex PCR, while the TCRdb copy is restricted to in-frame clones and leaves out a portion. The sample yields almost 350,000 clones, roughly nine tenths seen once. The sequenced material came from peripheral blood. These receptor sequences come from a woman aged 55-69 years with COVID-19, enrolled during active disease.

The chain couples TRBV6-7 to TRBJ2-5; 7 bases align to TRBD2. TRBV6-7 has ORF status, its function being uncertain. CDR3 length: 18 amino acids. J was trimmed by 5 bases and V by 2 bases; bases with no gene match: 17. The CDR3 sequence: CASSYTNPSGGSGETQYF. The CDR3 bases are TGTGCCAGCAGTTACACTAATCCTTCGGGCGGGAGCGGGGAGACCCAGTACTTC.

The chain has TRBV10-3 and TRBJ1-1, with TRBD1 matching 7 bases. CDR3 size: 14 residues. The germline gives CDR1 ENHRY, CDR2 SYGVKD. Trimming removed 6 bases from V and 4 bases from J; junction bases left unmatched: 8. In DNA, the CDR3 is TGTGCCATCAGCACCATTTCAGGGGGCACTGAAGCTTTCTTT. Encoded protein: CAISTISGGTEAFF.

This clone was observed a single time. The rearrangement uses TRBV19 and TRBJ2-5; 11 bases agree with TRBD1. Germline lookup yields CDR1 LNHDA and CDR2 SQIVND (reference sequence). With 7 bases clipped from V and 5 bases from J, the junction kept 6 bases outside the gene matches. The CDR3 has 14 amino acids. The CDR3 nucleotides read TGTGCCAGTATGGACAGGGGGCGGGGGGAGACCCAGTACTTC. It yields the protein CASMDRGRGETQYF.